This T cell receptor beta chain appears in the sequencing data of a study of blood T cell repertoires in COVID-19. As for the study in general: Acute-phase and convalescent COVID-19 samples originated in the United States, Italy and Spain. PBMCs, B-cell-depleted T cells, or T cells provided the cDNA or gDNA that made up the material.

The ends were cut back, 4 bases at V and 3 bases at J, with 8 bases in the middle. The CDR3 has 13 residues. How the authors handled the data: How many nucleated cells were present was estimated from reference gene primer amplification. The table came from immunoSEQ multiplex PCR; TCRdb's copy has only in-frame clones and leaves some out. The V and J calls and clone size were taken over from that table, and D and trimming were inferred from the DNA. The table includes 150,000 or so clones, around 88% detected once. The chain links TRBV12-3 or TRBV12-4 to TRBJ2-3; D may be TRBD2 (5 bases). This TCR derives from a human donor in a cohort sampled during active COVID-19. The specimen was peripheral blood. Written as DNA, the CDR3 is TGTGCCAGCAGTTCCCGGAGGACAGATACGCAGTATTTT. It translates to CASSSRRTDTQYF.